This record concerns one TCR beta chain sequence. The TCR beta repertoire was assessed by survey-level immunoSEQ sequencing. Profiled with immunoSEQ multiplex PCR; TCRdb holds only in-frame clones, not every one. The sample holds 68,000 or so clones, just under 95% seen once. CDR3 length: 17 residues. The V gene end was trimmed by 2 bases and the J gene end by 6 bases; junction bases not matched to a gene: 13. Looked up from germline, CDR1 is KGHDR and CDR2 is SFDVKD. The source is a man in his forties or fifties with rheumatoid arthritis. The chain joins TRBV24-1 to TRBJ2-7, with 9 bases aligning to TRBD1. Sequenced sample: PBMCs. The CDR3 DNA reads as TGTGCCACCAGTGATTCCCCGGGACAGGGAGTATTGGGCGAGCAGTACTTC. Amino acid sequence: CATSDSPGQGVLGEQYF.